This TCR beta chain was captured in a study of T cell responses to AZD1222 COVID-19 vaccine. Profiling relied on immunoSEQ multiplex PCR, and the TCRdb table lists in-frame clones only, not all of them. Among 100,000 to 150,000 clones listed, about nine tenths were seen once. Notes on this clone: Its antigen is unidentified.

Study-level results: CD4 TCRs associated with vaccination spanned spike, dominating at 160-218 and 743-854. Every sample of the repertoires postdated the peak T cell response. Among those given AZD1222, only six were seropositive at baseline.

The sequencing used peripheral blood, collected 28 days after the second AZD1222 dose. The clonotype comes from an adult who received the AZD1222 COVID-19 vaccine.

CDR3 coding DNA: TGCGCCAGCAGCTTGGGACCGGACGGTGGTTATTCACCCCTCCACTTT. This sequence encodes CASSLGPDGGYSPLHF. The V gene is TRBV5-1, the J gene TRBJ1-6, with D unresolved. The germline V gene encodes CDR1 SGHRS and CDR2 YFSETQ. This CDR3 has 16 residues. V was cut by 0 bases and J by 8 bases, with 15 bases left in between.